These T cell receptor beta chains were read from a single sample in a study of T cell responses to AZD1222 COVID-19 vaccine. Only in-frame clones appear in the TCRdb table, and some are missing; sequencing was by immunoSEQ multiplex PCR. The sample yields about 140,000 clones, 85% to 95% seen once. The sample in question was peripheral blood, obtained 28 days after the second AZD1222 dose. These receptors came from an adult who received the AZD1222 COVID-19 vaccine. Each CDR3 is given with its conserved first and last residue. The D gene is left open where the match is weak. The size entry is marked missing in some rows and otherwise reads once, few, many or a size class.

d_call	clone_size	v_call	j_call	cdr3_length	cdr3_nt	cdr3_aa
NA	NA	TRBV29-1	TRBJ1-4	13	TGCAGCGCCGGGGGGGGCTCGAATGAAAAACTGTTTTTT	CSAGGGSNEKLFF
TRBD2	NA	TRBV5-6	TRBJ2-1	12	TGTGCCAGCAGCTTTATACGAAGCGGGAGTTTCTTC	CASSFIRSGSFF
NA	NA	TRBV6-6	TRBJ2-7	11	TGTGCCAGCAGAGACAGGTGGGAGCAGTACTTC	CASRDRWEQYF
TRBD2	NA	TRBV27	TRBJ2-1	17	TGTGCCAGCAGTTCCCCCCTACTAGCGGGTGTCTCCCATGAGCAGTTCTTC	CASSSPLLAGVSHEQFF
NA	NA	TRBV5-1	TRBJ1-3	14	TGCGCCAGCAGCTTGGCGTGGGGTAGAAACACCATATATTTT	CASSLAWGRNTIYF
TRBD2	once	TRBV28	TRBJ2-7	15	TGTGCCAGCAGTCAGAGCGGGAGTCCGTCATTCGAGCAGTACTTC	CASSQSGSPSFEQYF
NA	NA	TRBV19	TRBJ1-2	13	TGTGCCAGTAGTATTAGTAGGGACTATGGCTACACCTTC	CASSISRDYGYTF
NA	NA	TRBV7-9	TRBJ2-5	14	TGTGCCAGCAGCTCACCTGGCAGAGGAGAGACCCAGTACTTC	CASSSPGRGETQYF
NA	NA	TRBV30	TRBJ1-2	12	TGTGCCTGGAGTCCAATAAACTATGGCTACACCTTC	CAWSPINYGYTF
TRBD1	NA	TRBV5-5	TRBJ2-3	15	TGTGCCAGCAGCCAAGGGACAGGGTGGACAGATACGCAGTATTTT	CASSQGTGWTDTQYF
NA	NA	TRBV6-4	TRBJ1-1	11	TGTGCAGTCCTGTATAACACTGAAGCTTTCTTT	CAVLYNTEAFF
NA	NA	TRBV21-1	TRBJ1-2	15	TGTGCCAGCAGCAAATTCGACAGGGGTTCTAATGGCTACACCTTC	CASSKFDRGSNGYTF
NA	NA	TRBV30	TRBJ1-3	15	TGTGCCTGGATGGACAAAGAGTTATCTGGAAACACCATATATTTT	CAWMDKELSGNTIYF
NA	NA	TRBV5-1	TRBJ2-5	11	TGCGCCAGCAGGGAACAAGAGACCCAGTACTTC	CASREQETQYF
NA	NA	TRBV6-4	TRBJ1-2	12	TGTGCCAGCAGTGACGAGGGGCTTGGCTACACCTTC	CASSDEGLGYTF
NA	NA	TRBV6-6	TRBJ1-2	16	TGTGCCAGCAGTTACCCTTCTGCCCTGAGGGCGGGAGGCTACACCTTC	CASSYPSALRAGGYTF
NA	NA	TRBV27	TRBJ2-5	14	TGTGCCAGCAGTCTCGACCCTTTCACGGAGACCCAGTACTTC	CASSLDPFTETQYF
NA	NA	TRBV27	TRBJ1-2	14	TGTGCCAGCAGTCGGACAGCCTGGGGCTATGGCTACACCTTC	CASSRTAWGYGYTF
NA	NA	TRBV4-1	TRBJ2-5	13	TGCGCCAGCAGCCAAGAATCGAAAGAGACCCAGTACTTC	CASSQESKETQYF
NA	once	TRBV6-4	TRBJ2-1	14	TGTGCCAGCAGTGACGATGGGACTCGTTGGGAGCAGTTCTTC	CASSDDGTRWEQFF
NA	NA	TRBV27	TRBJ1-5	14	TGTGCCAGCAGTTTACGGGGGAGCAATCAGCCCCAGCATTTT	CASSLRGSNQPQHF
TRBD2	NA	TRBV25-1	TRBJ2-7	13	TGTGCCAGCAGCGCAGCGGGAGTGGGGGAGCAGTACTTC	CASSAAGVGEQYF
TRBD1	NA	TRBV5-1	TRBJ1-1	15	TGCGCCAGCAGCTTGGTTCTTACAGGGGGCACTGAAGCTTTCTTT	CASSLVLTGGTEAFF
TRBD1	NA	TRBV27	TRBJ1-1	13	TGTGCCAGCAGTTCAGGACAGGGGCTTGAAGCTTTCTTT	CASSSGQGLEAFF
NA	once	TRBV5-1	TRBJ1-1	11	TGCGCCAGCAGCTTGAACACTGAAGCTTTCTTT	CASSLNTEAFF